This T cell receptor beta chain was observed in a study of early stage breast cancer tumors. CDR1 and CDR2 from the germline V gene are MNHNS and SASEGT. This CDR3 comprises 12 residues. V shed 8 bases and J shed 4 bases, with 11 bases lying between them. Repertoires were generated with immunoSEQ multiplex PCR, while TCRdb's copy carries only in-frame clones and drops some. Of about 72,000 clones listed, around 80% are singletons. This TCR derives from a person between 55 and 69 years old with breast cancer. Sequenced: blood. The chain combines TRBV6-1 with TRBJ2-5, with D unclear. The CDR3 DNA is TGTGCCAGCCGAGGAGTAGCAGAGACCCAGTACTTC. Translated: CASRGVAETQYF.